This T cell receptor beta chain was sequenced in a study of response to subunit inactivated influenza vaccine. Of note for this clonotype: The antigen remains undetermined.

Study-level findings and limits: T cells newly recruited by each seasonal influenza vaccination are few, the authors suggested.

A single record per CDR3 protein comes from TCRdb applying MiXCR to the RT-PCR reads. This sample has hundreds of thousands of distinct CDR3 sequences, with 11% to 15% found just once. This clonotype was obtained from a middle-aged man who received an inactivated influenza vaccine. The sample in question was PBMCs from blood, obtained 14 to 15 days before vaccination.

The CDR3 spells CASPTEGGLAGTDTQYF. The CDR3, as DNA: TGTGCCAGTCCCACTGAAGGGGGACTAGCGGGCACAGATACGCAGTATTTT. This chain uses TRBV6-2 or TRBV6-3 with TRBJ2-3; 11 bases are shared with TRBD2. The CDR3 sequence is 17 residues long. Germline CDR1 MNHEY, CDR2 SVGEGT. Losses at the gene ends were 9 bases for V and 1 base for J; bases not matched to a gene: 12.